This TCR beta chain was captured in a study of blood T cells in healthy people across ages. Study-level information: Roughly one uniquely barcoded beta molecule per two T cells was captured.

Every sample had a minimum of 6 million PBMCs isolated. Only a few counts were recorded for this clonotype. Combining a sample-barcoded 5' primer with a J-beta primer mix, a second PCR ran for roughly 6 to 12 cycles. MiXCR, run by TCRdb on the 5' RACE reads, gives a single entry per CDR3 protein. Among fewer than 1 million distinct CDR3 sequences listed, around 42% were seen once. The CDR3 is 15 amino acids. Germline CDR1 is MNHNS and CDR2 is SASEGT. V shed 4 bases and J 4 bases; nucleotides not matched to a gene: 7. The receptor comes from a man aged 55 to 70 in good health. This chain links TRBV6-1 with TRBJ1-2; 9 nucleotides agree with TRBD1. The source material was blood. Here the CDR3 reads CASSGRQGGTYGYTF. CDR3 in DNA: TGTGCCAGCAGTGGTAGACAGGGGGGTACCTATGGCTACACCTTC.